This section outlines one T cell receptor beta chain sequence together with its context. Trimming shortened V by 4 bases and J by 2 bases, and 13 bases separated the two germline ends. In germline, CDR1 is SGHDT, CDR2 YYEEEE. CDR3 length equals 14 residues. The entry originates in a study of blood T cell repertoires in COVID-19. Assay: immunoSEQ multiplex PCR; the TCRdb copy retains only in-frame clones and omits some. The profile covers fewer than 200,000 clones, with around two thirds appearing a single time and about 3% taken by the ten largest. The sequence was collected from a woman older than 75 with acute or convalescent COVID-19. Sequenced sample: peripheral blood. V usage is TRBV5-6 and J usage is TRBJ2-7; TRBD1 is a possible D gene (5 bases). CDR3 in DNA: TGTGCCAGCAGCCTAGACAGTGAAGCCTACGAGCAGTACTTC. It is translated as CASSLDSEAYEQYF. The variable domain in full, with the rest retrieved from reference TRBV5-6 and TRBJ2-7, is DAGVTQSPTHLIKTRGQQVTLRCSPKSGHDTVSWYQQALGQGPQFIFQYYEEEERQRGNFPDRFSGHQFPNYSSELNVNALLLGDSALYLCASSLDSEAYEQYFGPGTRLTVT.